This T cell receptor beta chain was captured by sequencing in a study of blood T cell repertoires in COVID-19. Overall study: Samples of COVID-19 (acute and convalescent) were obtained from the United States, Italy and Spain. The cDNA or gDNA used as material had been derived from T cells, B-cell-depleted T cells, or PBMCs.

Source study methods: Reference gene primer amplification gave nucleated cell count estimates. The protocol was immunoSEQ multiplex PCR, while the TCRdb copy is restricted to in-frame clones and leaves out a portion. The DNA was the basis for D and trimming; V, J and clone size are from that table. The sample yields over 150,000 clones, about 88% seen once. While infection was still active, Seattle patients were enrolled and then followed longitudinally. The sample taken for sequencing was peripheral blood. The receptor comes from a man aged 50 or older with COVID-19, enrolled during active disease.

CDR3 protein: CASSYSEYSTDTQYF. Here the CDR3 DNA reads TGTGCCAGCAGTTACTCGGAGTATAGCACAGATACGCAGTATTTT. The chain combines TRBV6-5 with TRBJ2-3; the D is unclear. Trimming stripped 0 bases from V and 0 bases from J, with 7 bases between. The CDR3 contains 15 residues. CDR1 and CDR2 (germline): MNHEY, SVGAGI.